This entry lists 10 T cell receptor beta chains sequenced from one sample in a study of blood T cell repertoires in COVID-19. Method: immunoSEQ multiplex PCR; TCRdb's copy keeps in-frame clones and lacks some. The top ten clones hold approximately 3.4% of a sample with more than 95,000 clones, about 79% of them seen once. The source material was peripheral blood. The receptors come from a woman of 80 years or more with active or convalescent COVID-19.

V is TRBV18 and J is TRBJ1-4; 7 bases line up with TRBD1. Germline V gene sequence: CDR1 KGHSH, CDR2 LQKENI. Trimming at V came to 3 bases and at J to 5 bases, leaving 6 bases not matched to a gene. The CDR3 runs 15 residues. CDR3 in amino acids: CASSPEDRPNEKLFF. The CDR3 bases are TGTGCCAGCTCACCGGAGGACAGGCCCAATGAAAAACTGTTTTTT.

The chain links TRBV6-1 to TRBJ1-5; 7 bases align to TRBD1. The length of the CDR3 is 15 residues. V lost 3 bases to trimming and J lost 6 bases; unmatched junction nucleotides: 8. Germline CDR1 and CDR2: MNHNS and SASEGT. CDR3 DNA: TGTGCCAGCAGTGAGACAGGGCGAGGTTTTCAGCCCCAGCATTTT. Amino acids: CASSETGRGFQPQHF.

V is TRBV9 and J is TRBJ1-1; 7 nucleotides align to TRBD1. The CDR3 has 18 amino acids. The V gene end was trimmed by 0 bases and the J gene end by 4 bases; junction bases not matched to a gene: 15. Germline V gene sequence: CDR1 SGDLS, CDR2 YYNGEE. The CDR3 is CASSVGPLPAGGGTEAFF. CDR3 sequence (DNA): TGTGCCAGCAGCGTAGGTCCTCTCCCGGCAGGGGGAGGCACTGAAGCTTTCTTT.

This clone was detected only once. The chain recombines TRBV18 with TRBJ2-7; TRBD1 might be the D (5 bases). Germline assignment: CDR1 KGHSH and CDR2 LQKENI. The length of the CDR3 is 14 residues. V was cut by 3 bases and J by 1 base, with 10 bases left in between. CDR3 loop: CASSPQAGSYEQYF. The CDR3 DNA is TGTGCCAGCTCACCTCAAGCAGGGTCCTACGAGCAGTACTTC.

This sequence joins TRBV11-2 and TRBJ2-1, with 11 bases matching TRBD2. Germline V gene sequence: CDR1 SGHAT, CDR2 FQNNGV. The trim removed 5 bases at V and 2 bases at J, leaving 8 bases unmatched. The CDR3 totals 17 residues. In DNA form, the CDR3 reads TGTGCCAGCAGCCCAATACTAGCGGGAGCGACCTACAATGAGCAGTTCTTC. Its protein is CASSPILAGATYNEQFF.

This clone showed up just once. The genes are TRBV24-1 and TRBJ2-3; 15 bases fit TRBD2. The junction had 16 bases not matched to a gene; V was cut back by 4 bases and J by 3 bases. The CDR3 sequence is 21 residues long. In germline, CDR1 is KGHDR, CDR2 SFDVKD. The CDR3 region is CATSDPEGRTSGGGPTDTQYF. CDR3 nucleotides: TGTGCCACCAGTGACCCCGAGGGTAGGACTAGCGGGGGGGGACCAACAGATACGCAGTATTTT.

The chain has TRBV9 and TRBJ1-1, with 7 bases that match TRBD1. Germline lookup yields CDR1 SGDLS and CDR2 YYNGEE. Trimming cost V 3 bases and J 11 bases; bases outside gene matches: 7. The CDR3 is made up of 12 amino acids. CDR3 DNA sequence: TGTGCCAGCAGCGGCCGGGACAGTGGTGCTTTCTTT. It codes for CASSGRDSGAFF.

There are many counts of this clone. V usage is TRBV4-1 and J usage is TRBJ2-7; 7 bases agree with TRBD1. J lost 1 base, V lost 2 bases, and 5 bases had no gene match. This CDR3 is built from 15 residues. The germline V gene encodes CDR1 MGHRA and CDR2 YSYEKL. The CDR3 bases are TGCGCCAGCAGCCAAAAACAGGGGAAGTCCTACGAGCAGTACTTC. Its translation is CASSQKQGKSYEQYF.

This chain uses TRBV7-2 with TRBJ2-1; 11 bases are shared with TRBD2. V was pared by 7 bases and J by 9 bases, with 14 bases of the junction left unmatched. Per the germline V gene, CDR1 is SGHTA and CDR2 is FQGNSA. The CDR3 runs to 16 residues. CDR3 sequence (DNA): TGTGCCAGCAACCCTGGGGAACTAGCGGGAGTCGCTGAGCAGTTCTTC. Protein sequence: CASNPGELAGVAEQFF.

This clone has a single count. The CDR3 region has the DNA TGTGCCAGCTCACCATTGACAGGGGCTAGGAACACTGAAGCTTTCTTT. It translates to CASSPLTGARNTEAFF. The rearrangement uses TRBV18 and TRBJ1-1, with 8 bases fitting TRBD1. The CDR3 consists of 16 residues. Looked up from germline, CDR1 is KGHSH and CDR2 is LQKENI. The V segment lost 2 bases and the J segment 1 base; nucleotides outside the gene matches: 6.